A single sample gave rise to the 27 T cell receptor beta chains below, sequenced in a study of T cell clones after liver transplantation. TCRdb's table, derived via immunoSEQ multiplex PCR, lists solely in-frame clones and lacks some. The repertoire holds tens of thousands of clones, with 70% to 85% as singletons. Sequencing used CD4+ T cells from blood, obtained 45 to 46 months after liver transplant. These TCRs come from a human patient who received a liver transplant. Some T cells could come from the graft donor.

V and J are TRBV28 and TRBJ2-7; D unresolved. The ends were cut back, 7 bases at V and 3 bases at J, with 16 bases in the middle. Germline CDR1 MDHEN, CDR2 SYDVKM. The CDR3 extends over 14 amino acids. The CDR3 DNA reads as TGTGCCAGCACCCATACAGACCCCGTCTACGAGCAGTACTTC. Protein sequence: CASTHTDPVYEQYF.

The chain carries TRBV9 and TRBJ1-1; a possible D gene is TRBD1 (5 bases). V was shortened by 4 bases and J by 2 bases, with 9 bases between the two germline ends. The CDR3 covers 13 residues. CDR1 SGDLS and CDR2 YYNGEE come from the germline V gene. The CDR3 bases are TGTGCCAGCAGCTCGGGACTAAACACTGAAGCTTTCTTT. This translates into CASSSGLNTEAFF.

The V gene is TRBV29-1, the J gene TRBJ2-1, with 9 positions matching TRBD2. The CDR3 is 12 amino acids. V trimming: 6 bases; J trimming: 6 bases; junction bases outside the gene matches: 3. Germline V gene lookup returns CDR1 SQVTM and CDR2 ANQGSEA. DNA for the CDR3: TGCAGCGTGCGGGAGGGCCGCAATGAGCAGTTCTTC. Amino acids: CSVREGRNEQFF.

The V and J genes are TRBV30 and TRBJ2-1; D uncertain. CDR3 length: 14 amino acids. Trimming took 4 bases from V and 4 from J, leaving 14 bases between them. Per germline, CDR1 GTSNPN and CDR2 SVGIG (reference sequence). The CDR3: CAWNTSSQYNEQFF. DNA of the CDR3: TGTGCCTGGAACACCTCATCCCAATACAATGAGCAGTTCTTC.

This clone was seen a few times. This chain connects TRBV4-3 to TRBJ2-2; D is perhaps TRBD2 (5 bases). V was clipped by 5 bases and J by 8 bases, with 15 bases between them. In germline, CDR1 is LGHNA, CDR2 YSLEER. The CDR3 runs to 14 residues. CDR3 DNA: TGCGCCAGCAGCTACCGTGAGAGGGCTGGGGAGCTGTTTTTT. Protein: CASSYRERAGELFF.

CDR3: CASKIGQGSEQYF. In nucleotides, the CDR3 is TGTGCCAGCAAAATTGGACAGGGGTCCGAGCAGTACTTC. This rearrangement joins TRBV25-1 to TRBJ2-7; 9 positions match TRBD1. CDR3 length: 13 amino acids. The V and J ends lost 7 bases and 6 bases, in that order; junction bases with no gene match: 7. Germline-derived CDR1 and CDR2 are MGHDK and SYGVNS.

Written as DNA, the CDR3 is TGCAGCGTTAACGCGGGTACTTTAGGGCCCGAGCAGTACTTC. This codes for CSVNAGTLGPEQYF. V is TRBV29-1 and J is TRBJ2-7; possibly TRBD2 for D (5 bases). There are 14 residues in the CDR3. Between the trimmed V and J ends, which lost 5 bases and 6 bases, there was a span of 20 bases. Looked up from germline, CDR1 is SQVTM and CDR2 is ANQGSEA.

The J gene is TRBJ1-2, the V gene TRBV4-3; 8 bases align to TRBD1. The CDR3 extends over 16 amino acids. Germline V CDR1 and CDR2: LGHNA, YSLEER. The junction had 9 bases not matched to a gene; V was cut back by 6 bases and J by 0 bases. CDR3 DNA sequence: TGCGCCAGCAGACGCCACGGGACAGGAACTAACTATGGCTACACCTTC. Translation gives CASRRHGTGTNYGYTF.

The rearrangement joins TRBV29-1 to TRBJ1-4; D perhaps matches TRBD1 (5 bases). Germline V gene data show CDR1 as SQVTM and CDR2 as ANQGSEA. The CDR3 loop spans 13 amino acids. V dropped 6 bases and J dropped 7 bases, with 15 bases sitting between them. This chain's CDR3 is CSVGEQEGEKLFF. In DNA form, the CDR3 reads TGCAGCGTGGGGGAACAAGAAGGTGAAAAACTGTTTTTT.

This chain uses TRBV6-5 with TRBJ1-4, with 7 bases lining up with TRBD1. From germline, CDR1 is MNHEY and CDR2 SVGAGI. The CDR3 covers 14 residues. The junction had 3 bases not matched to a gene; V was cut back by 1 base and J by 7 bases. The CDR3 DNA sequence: TGTGCCAGCAGTTACTACGGGACAGCTGAAAAACTGTTTTTT. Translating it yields CASSYYGTAEKLFF.

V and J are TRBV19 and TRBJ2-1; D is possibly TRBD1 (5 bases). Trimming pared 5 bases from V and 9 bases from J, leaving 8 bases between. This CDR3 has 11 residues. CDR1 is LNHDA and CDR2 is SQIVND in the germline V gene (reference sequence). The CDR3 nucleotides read TGTGCCAGTAGTGACAGATTTGAGCAGTTCTTC. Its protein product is CASSDRFEQFF.

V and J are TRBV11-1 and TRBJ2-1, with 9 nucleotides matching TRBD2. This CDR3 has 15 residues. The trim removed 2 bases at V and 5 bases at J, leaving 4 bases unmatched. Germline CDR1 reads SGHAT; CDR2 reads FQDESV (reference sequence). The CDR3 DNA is TGTGCCAGCAGCTTAACACTAGCGGGCAACAATGAGCAGTTCTTC. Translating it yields CASSLTLAGNNEQFF. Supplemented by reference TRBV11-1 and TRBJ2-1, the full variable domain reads EAEVAQSPRYKITEKSQAVAFWCDPISGHATLYWYRQILGQGPELLVQFQDESVVDDSQLPKDRFSAERLKGVDSTLKIQPAELGDSAMYLCASSLTLAGNNEQFFGPGTRLTVL.

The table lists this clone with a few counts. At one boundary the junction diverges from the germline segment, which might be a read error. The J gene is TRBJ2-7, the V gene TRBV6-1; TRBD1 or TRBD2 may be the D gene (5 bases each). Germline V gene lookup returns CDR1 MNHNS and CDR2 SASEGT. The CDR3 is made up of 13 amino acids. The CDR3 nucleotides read TGTGCCAGCAGTGATGGTTATGCCGGGACCATAGCTTTC. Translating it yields CASSDGYAGTIAF.

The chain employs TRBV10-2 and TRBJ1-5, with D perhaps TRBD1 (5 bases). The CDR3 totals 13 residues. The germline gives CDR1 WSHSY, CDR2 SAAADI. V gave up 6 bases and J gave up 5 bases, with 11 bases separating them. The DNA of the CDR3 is TGCGCCAGCAGCTTCAGGGTCGATCAGCCCCAGCATTTT. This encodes CASSFRVDQPQHF.

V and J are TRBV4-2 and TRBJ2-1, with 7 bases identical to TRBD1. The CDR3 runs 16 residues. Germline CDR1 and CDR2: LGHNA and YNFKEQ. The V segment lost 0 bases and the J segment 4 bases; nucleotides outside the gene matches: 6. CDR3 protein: CASSQDPRDRYNEQFF. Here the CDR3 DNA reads TGTGCCAGCAGCCAAGATCCCCGGGACAGATACAATGAGCAGTTCTTC.

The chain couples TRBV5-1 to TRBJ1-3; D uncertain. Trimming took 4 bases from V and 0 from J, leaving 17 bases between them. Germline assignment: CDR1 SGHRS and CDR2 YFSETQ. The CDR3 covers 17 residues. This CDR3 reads CASSLAGLRFSGNTIYF. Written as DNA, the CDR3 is TGCGCCAGCAGCCTTGCAGGACTGCGCTTCTCTGGAAACACCATATATTTT. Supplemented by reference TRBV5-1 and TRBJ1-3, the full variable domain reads KAGVTQTPRYLIKTRGQQVTLSCSPISGHRSVSWYQQTPGQGLQFLFEYFSETQRNKGNFPGRFSGRQFSNSRSEMNVSTLELGDSALYLCASSLAGLRFSGNTIYFGEGSWLTVV.

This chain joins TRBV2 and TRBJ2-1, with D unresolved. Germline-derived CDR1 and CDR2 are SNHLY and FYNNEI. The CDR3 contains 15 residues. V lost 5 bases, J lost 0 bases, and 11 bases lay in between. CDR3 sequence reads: CASSRDIYSYNEQFF. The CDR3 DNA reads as TGTGCCAGCAGTCGCGACATATACTCCTACAATGAGCAGTTCTTC. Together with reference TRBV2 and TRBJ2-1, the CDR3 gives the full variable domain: EPEVTQTPSHQVTQMGQEVILRCVPISNHLYFYWYRQILGQKVEFLVSFYNNEISEKSEIFDDQFSVERPDGSNFTLKIRSTKLEDSAMYFCASSRDIYSYNEQFFGPGTRLTVL.

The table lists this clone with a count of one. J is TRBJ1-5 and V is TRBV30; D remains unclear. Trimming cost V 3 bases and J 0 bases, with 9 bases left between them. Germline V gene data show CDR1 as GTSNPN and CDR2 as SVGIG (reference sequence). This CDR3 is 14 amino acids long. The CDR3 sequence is CAWRGLGSNQPQHF. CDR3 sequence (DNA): TGTGCCTGGAGGGGGTTGGGTAGCAATCAGCCCCAGCATTTT.

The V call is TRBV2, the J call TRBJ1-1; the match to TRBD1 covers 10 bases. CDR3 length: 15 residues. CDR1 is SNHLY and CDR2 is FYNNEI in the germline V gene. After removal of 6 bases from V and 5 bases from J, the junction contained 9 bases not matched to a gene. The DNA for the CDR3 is TGTGCCAGCAGATCCCAGGGACAGGGGAAAACTGAAGCTTTCTTT. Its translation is CASRSQGQGKTEAFF.

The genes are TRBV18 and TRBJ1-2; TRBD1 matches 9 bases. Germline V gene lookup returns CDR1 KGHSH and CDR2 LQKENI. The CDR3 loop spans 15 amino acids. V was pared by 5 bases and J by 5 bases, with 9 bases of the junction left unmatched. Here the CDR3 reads CASSTNPGTGYGYTF. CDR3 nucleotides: TGTGCCAGCTCAACCAACCCCGGGACAGGGTATGGCTACACCTTC.

Written as DNA, the CDR3 is TGTGCCAGCAGTCCCGACAGAAGCGGCTACACCTTC. Its translation: CASSPDRSGYTF. The V call is TRBV28, the J call TRBJ1-2, with D possibly being TRBD1 (5 bases). With 5 bases removed from V and 8 bases from J, the gap between germline ends came to 12 bases. The CDR3 has 12 residues. CDR1 MDHEN and CDR2 SYDVKM come from the germline V gene.

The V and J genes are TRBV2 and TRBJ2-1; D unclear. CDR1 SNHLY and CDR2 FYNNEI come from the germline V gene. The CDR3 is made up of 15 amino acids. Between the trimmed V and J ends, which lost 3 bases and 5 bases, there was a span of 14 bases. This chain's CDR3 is CASSEALPMDNEQFF. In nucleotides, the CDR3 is TGTGCCAGCAGTGAGGCTCTTCCCATGGACAATGAGCAGTTCTTC.

The CDR3 nucleotides are TGTGCCAGCAGCTTAGCCCCCGGATTCGACGGCTACACCTTC. It is translated as CASSLAPGFDGYTF. The chain carries TRBV7-2 and TRBJ1-2; D call uncertain. The CDR3 covers 14 residues. The germline V gene encodes CDR1 SGHTA and CDR2 FQGNSA. V was cut by 0 bases and J by 8 bases, with 13 bases left in between.

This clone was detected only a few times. The CDR3 DNA reads as TGTGCCAGCAGTTCCGTGGGACTAGCGGAAGAGACCCAGTACTTC. Translating gives CASSSVGLAEETQYF. The chain combines TRBV28 with TRBJ2-5, with TRBD2 matching over 11 bases. Per germline, CDR1 MDHEN and CDR2 SYDVKM. V gave up 4 bases and J gave up 3 bases; unmatched junction bases: 4. This CDR3 has 15 residues.

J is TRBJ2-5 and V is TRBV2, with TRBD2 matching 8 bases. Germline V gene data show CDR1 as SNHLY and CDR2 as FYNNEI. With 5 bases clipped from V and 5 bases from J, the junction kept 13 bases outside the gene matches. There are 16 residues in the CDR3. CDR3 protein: CASSFGLAGGAETQYF. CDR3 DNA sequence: TGTGCCAGCAGTTTTGGACTAGCCGGCGGTGCGGAGACCCAGTACTTC.

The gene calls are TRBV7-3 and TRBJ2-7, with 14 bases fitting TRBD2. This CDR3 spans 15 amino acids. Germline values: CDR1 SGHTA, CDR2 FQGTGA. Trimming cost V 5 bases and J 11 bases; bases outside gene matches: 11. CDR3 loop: CASSAPGLAGVGKYF. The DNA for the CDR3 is TGTGCCAGCAGCGCTCCGGGACTAGCGGGAGTGGGCAAGTACTTC.

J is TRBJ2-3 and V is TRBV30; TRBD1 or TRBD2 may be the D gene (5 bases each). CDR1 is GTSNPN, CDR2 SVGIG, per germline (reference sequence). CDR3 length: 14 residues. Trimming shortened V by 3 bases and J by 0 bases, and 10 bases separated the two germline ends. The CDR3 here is CAWSGATSTDTQYF. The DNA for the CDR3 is TGTGCCTGGAGCGGGGCTACCAGCACAGATACGCAGTATTTT.